This TCR beta chain was obtained from a study of CD8+ T cells in alopecia areata. Background on the study: Those treated were given oral tofacitinib at 5 to 10 mg twice daily. The tofacitinib course ran for 6 to 18 months and was followed by 6 months off drug.

Treatment indicated: oral pan-JAK inhibitor, 5-10 mg twice daily. Study outcomes and limitations: Scalp repertoires also include resident alphabeta T cells from normal skin. Numerous expanded lesional clones remained in scalp and blood during tofacitinib.

Extracted RNA was reverse transcribed, and the resulting cDNA served as sequencing template. Some clones are missing from TCRdb's copy, which holds only in-frame ones; the method was immunoSEQ multiplex PCR. This table has 210,000 or so clones, roughly three fifths appearing once. A remark on this clone: Its antigen is not known.

The CDR3 is 13 residues long. Germline V gene data show CDR1 as MNHEY and CDR2 as SMNVEV (reference sequence). V lost 8 bases and J 0 bases, leaving 11 bases between the germline ends. The specimen was CD4+ T cells sorted from blood, collected at approximately week 45, from a patient treated with tofacitinib. This rearrangement joins TRBV27 to TRBJ2-7, with D possibly TRBD1 on 5 matching bases. The sequence was collected from a human donor with alopecia areata. The CDR3 loop reads CASYSRVSYEQYF. The CDR3 DNA reads TGTGCCAGCTACAGCAGGGTCTCCTACGAGCAGTACTTC.